The 29 T cell receptor beta chains below come from one sample, sequenced in a study of cytomegalovirus exposure and HLA in healthy donors. The method was immunoSEQ multiplex PCR; TCRdb's version includes in-frame clones alone and lacks a portion of them. The sample holds roughly 60,000 clones, 85% to 95% seen once. The sample was PBMCs. The receptors shown here come from a young woman in good health and CMV-seropositive.

This rearrangement joins TRBV30 to TRBJ1-2; 7 bases agree with TRBD1. The CDR3 is 14 amino acids. Trimming at V came to 3 bases and at J to 4 bases, leaving 8 bases not matched to a gene. Germline values: CDR1 GTSNPN, CDR2 SVGIG (reference sequence). The CDR3 bases are TGTGCCTGGAGACGACAGGGAAGTCCCTATGGCTACACCTTC. Protein product: CAWRRQGSPYGYTF.

This chain connects TRBV6-5 to TRBJ1-4, with D possibly being TRBD1 (6 bases). Trimming left V 0 bases short and J 10 bases short, with 12 bases between. The CDR3 totals 14 residues. Germline V gene sequence: CDR1 MNHEY, CDR2 SVGAGI. The CDR3: CASSYSTGHRKLFF. The CDR3 coding sequence is TGTGCCAGCAGTTACTCGACGGGACACCGAAAACTGTTTTTT.

The chain combines TRBV6-5 with TRBJ1-2; D unresolved. The germline V gene has CDR1 MNHEY and CDR2 SVGAGI. Trimming took off 4 bases at V and 4 bases at J, with 19 bases between the two ends. The CDR3 runs 16 residues. The CDR3 nucleotides are TGTGCCAGCAGTTTTCGCCGGTCTCATCTAGGCTATGGCTACACCTTC. This gives the protein CASSFRRSHLGYGYTF.

This chain uses TRBV6-4 with TRBJ2-1; 7 bases are a match to TRBD2. The V and J ends lost 2 bases and 2 bases, in that order; junction bases with no gene match: 3. The CDR3 covers 15 residues. Germline lookup yields CDR1 MRHNA and CDR2 SNTAGT. The DNA of the CDR3 is TGTGCCAGCAGTGACCTCGGGGGGACCTACAATGAGCAGTTCTTC. Translated: CASSDLGGTYNEQFF.

J is TRBJ1-5 and V is TRBV15, with a weak D call TRBD1 (5 bases). Trimming left V 5 bases short and J 2 bases short, with 7 bases between. The CDR3 contains 13 residues. Germline CDR1 and CDR2: LNHNV and YYDKDF (reference sequence). The CDR3 DNA reads as TGTGCCACCAGCCAAGGGGGCAATCAGCCCCAGCATTTT. This translates into CATSQGGNQPQHF.

This clone was recorded only once. This chain links TRBV19 with TRBJ1-3; no firm D call. CDR3 length: 14 residues. Germline assignment: CDR1 LNHDA and CDR2 SQIVND (reference sequence). Trimming removed 5 bases at V and 3 bases at J, with 11 bases between. For the CDR3, the DNA is TGTGCCAGTAGTTCGGGGTCCCTTGGAAACACCATATATTTT. It yields the protein CASSSGSLGNTIYF. The full variable domain, with the rest looked up from reference TRBV19 and TRBJ1-3, is DGGITQSPKYLFRKEGQNVTLSCEQNLNHDAMYWYRQDPGQGLRLIYYSQIVNDFQKGDIAEGYSVSREKKESFPLTVTSAQKNPTAFYLCASSSGSLGNTIYFGEGSWLTVV.

This chain links TRBV13 with TRBJ1-4, with 9 positions matching TRBD1. This CDR3 is 16 amino acids long. Trimming removed 0 bases from V and 13 bases from J; junction bases left unmatched: 12. In germline, CDR1 is PRHDT, CDR2 FYEKMQ (reference sequence). DNA of the CDR3: TGTGCCAGCAGCTTAGGCAACGCCGGGACAGGGAACGGACTGTTTTTT. Its protein product is CASSLGNAGTGNGLFF. Together with reference TRBV13 and TRBJ1-4, the CDR3 gives the full variable domain: AAGVIQSPRHLIKEKRETATLKCYPIPRHDTVYWYQQGPGQDPQFLISFYEKMQSDKGSIPDRFSAQQFSDYHSELNMSSLELGDSALYFCASSLGNAGTGNGLFFGSGTQLSVL.

The J gene is TRBJ1-5, the V gene TRBV28; maybe TRBD1 (6 bases). This CDR3 comprises 17 residues. Trimming took off 5 bases at V and 2 bases at J, with 19 bases between the two ends. CDR1 is MDHEN, CDR2 SYDVKM, per germline. CDR3 nucleotide sequence: TGTGCCAGCAGTCCGATGTACGGGACATCGGGCAATCAGCCCCAGCATTTT. The encoded protein is CASSPMYGTSGNQPQHF.

The chain is built from TRBV5-1 and TRBJ1-3, with D possibly matching TRBD1 (5 bases). V shed 0 bases and J shed 3 bases, with 13 bases lying between them. Germline CDR1 and CDR2: SGHRS and YFSETQ. This CDR3 has 16 amino acids. The CDR3 DNA follows: TGCGCCAGCAGCTTGGGGACCAGGGATAGTGGAAACACCATATATTTT. Protein: CASSLGTRDSGNTIYF.

The J gene is TRBJ2-7, the V gene TRBV28; D unclear. The germline V gene encodes CDR1 MDHEN and CDR2 SYDVKM. This CDR3 has 12 amino acids. The ends were cut back, 4 bases at V and 0 bases at J, with 4 bases in the middle. CDR3 protein: CASSSLSYEQYF. Here the CDR3 DNA reads TGTGCCAGCAGTTCCCTCTCCTACGAGCAGTACTTC. Complete variable domain (other parts from reference TRBV28 and TRBJ2-7): DVKVTQSSRYLVKRTGEKVFLECVQDMDHENMFWYRQDPGLGLRLIYFSYDVKMKEKGDIPEGYSVSREKKERFSLILESASTNQTSMYLCASSSLSYEQYFGPGTRLTVT.

V usage is TRBV28 and J usage is TRBJ2-1; 7 bases fit TRBD2. From germline, CDR1 is MDHEN and CDR2 SYDVKM. This CDR3 is 20 amino acids long. J gave up 5 bases and V 3 bases, and 22 bases lay outside the gene matches. CDR3 protein: CASSFPGGGSADRQDNEQFF. CDR3 sequence (DNA): TGTGCCAGCAGTTTCCCCGGGGGAGGGTCTGCCGACCGTCAAGACAATGAGCAGTTCTTC.

J is TRBJ1-2 and V is TRBV28; D is ambiguous. The CDR3 loop spans 14 amino acids. The V gene's germline CDR1 is MDHEN and CDR2 SYDVKM. V was clipped by 6 bases and J by 8 bases, with 19 bases between them. As DNA, the CDR3 is TGTGCCAGCAGCCTGGGAGACCGAAGATCGGGCTACACCTTC. It yields the protein CASSLGDRRSGYTF.

V usage is TRBV7-9 and J usage is TRBJ2-1; D gene unclear. Germline V gene lookup returns CDR1 SEHNR and CDR2 FQNEAQ (reference sequence). This CDR3 is built from 15 residues. V lost 4 bases to trimming and J lost 5 bases, with 15 bases between them. In DNA form, the CDR3 reads TGTGCCAGCAGCTCCAGGATGGGTTTAGACAATGAGCAGTTCTTC. Its protein is CASSSRMGLDNEQFF. The full variable domain, its missing parts supplied by reference TRBV7-9 and TRBJ2-1, is DTGVSQNPRHKITKRGQNVTFRCDPISEHNRLYWYRQTLGQGPEFLTYFQNEAQLEKSRLLSDRFSAERPKGSFSTLEIQRTEQGDSAMYLCASSSRMGLDNEQFFGPGTRLTVL.

V is TRBV4-1 and J is TRBJ2-3; 9 bases align to TRBD1. The CDR3 contains 19 residues. From germline, CDR1 is MGHRA and CDR2 YSYEKL. The V gene end was trimmed by 0 bases and the J gene end by 4 bases; junction bases not matched to a gene: 14. In DNA, the CDR3 is TGCGCCAGCAGCCAAGAAGAACACAGGGGGCGCAGGAGACCAGATACGCAGTATTTT. Amino acids: CASSQEEHRGRRRPDTQYF.

V usage is TRBV28 and J usage is TRBJ2-1, with TRBD2 as a possible D gene (5 bases). V dropped 2 bases and J dropped 2 bases, with 10 bases sitting between them. The germline V gene encodes CDR1 MDHEN and CDR2 SYDVKM. This CDR3 has 15 residues. CDR3 in DNA: TGTGCCAGCAGTTTACTAGCCGGGGCCTACAATGAGCAGTTCTTC. It encodes CASSLLAGAYNEQFF.

This chain connects TRBV9 to TRBJ1-4; tentative D call: TRBD1 (6 bases). Between the trimmed V and J ends, which lost 0 bases and 8 bases, there was a span of 17 bases. The CDR3 loop spans 16 amino acids. The germline gives CDR1 SGDLS, CDR2 YYNGEE. The CDR3 DNA follows: TGTGCCAGCAGCGTAGCTGGGACACTGATAGGGGAAAAACTGTTTTTT. Protein sequence: CASSVAGTLIGEKLFF.

The chain combines TRBV2 with TRBJ2-3; the D gene is possibly TRBD2 (6 bases). Germline V lookup: CDR1 SNHLY, CDR2 FYNNEI. CDR3 size: 13 residues. V was trimmed by 4 bases and J by 3 bases, leaving 8 bases between them. CDR3 sequence: CASSGGRTDTQYF. CDR3 nucleotide sequence: TGTGCCAGCAGTGGGGGGAGGACAGATACGCAGTATTTT.

The V and J genes are TRBV27 and TRBJ2-2; 7 positions agree with TRBD2. Unmatched junction bases numbered 12, after V lost 5 bases and J lost 6 bases. The CDR3 covers 16 residues. CDR1 MNHEY and CDR2 SMNVEV come from the germline V gene (reference sequence). The CDR3 nucleotides read TGTGCCAGCAGTCTTACCCGGGACTACCGGGCCGGGGAGCTGTTTTTT. It specifies CASSLTRDYRAGELFF.

V gene TRBV5-4 combines with J gene TRBJ2-1, with 15 positions matching TRBD2. V lost 0 bases to trimming and J lost 7 bases; unmatched junction nucleotides: 5. The CDR3 totals 17 residues. Germline CDR1 is SGHNT and CDR2 is YYREEE (reference sequence). Here the CDR3 reads CASSLGPGTSGGNEQFF. In DNA, the CDR3 is TGTGCCAGCAGCTTGGGACCCGGGACTAGCGGGGGGAATGAGCAGTTCTTC.

The V and J genes are TRBV4-1 and TRBJ2-7; D gene unclear. The CDR3 is 17 residues long. V lost 2 bases to trimming and J lost 0 bases, with 17 bases between them. Germline-derived CDR1 and CDR2 are MGHRA and YSYEKL. CDR3 nucleotide sequence: TGCGCCAGCAGCCAATTTGCCGTTGCGATGAGCTCCTACGAGCAGTACTTC. Its protein product is CASSQFAVAMSSYEQYF.

The rearrangement joins TRBV27 to TRBJ2-1; 8 positions match TRBD2. Per germline, CDR1 MNHEY and CDR2 SMNVEV (reference sequence). The V gene end was trimmed by 5 bases and the J gene end by 2 bases; junction bases not matched to a gene: 8. This CDR3 is built from 16 residues. This CDR3 reads CASSRVSGTTYNEQFF. The CDR3 DNA sequence: TGTGCCAGCAGTCGAGTTAGCGGGACGACCTACAATGAGCAGTTCTTC.

The rearrangement joins TRBV6-5 to TRBJ1-2; D ambiguous. V was shortened by 1 base and J by 7 bases, with 16 bases between the two germline ends. Germline-derived CDR1 and CDR2 are MNHEY and SVGAGI. The CDR3 contains 15 residues. CDR3 sequence (DNA): TGTGCCAGCAGTTACTTTCCGTCGAGGGTTGCTGGCTACACCTTC. It codes for CASSYFPSRVAGYTF.

This chain joins TRBV2 and TRBJ2-3; 7 bases are shared with TRBD2. Unmatched junction bases numbered 8, after V lost 5 bases and J lost 3 bases. The CDR3 has 15 residues. Germline CDR1 and CDR2: SNHLY and FYNNEI. As DNA, the CDR3 is TGTGCCAGCAGTCTTCGGACTAGTCAGACAGATACGCAGTATTTT. Translating gives CASSLRTSQTDTQYF.

The CDR3 nucleotides are TGTGCCAGCCGCCAGGAGGGGCTAGCTGGCTACACCTTC. Translating it yields CASRQEGLAGYTF. The chain couples TRBV2 to TRBJ1-2, with D possibly being TRBD1 (5 bases). In germline, CDR1 is SNHLY, CDR2 FYNNEI. This CDR3 spans 13 amino acids. V dropped 8 bases and J dropped 7 bases, with 17 bases sitting between them.

The V and J genes are TRBV29-1 and TRBJ2-2; 7 bases are a match to TRBD1. CDR3 length: 13 residues. Germline trimming cut 7 bases from V and 0 bases from J; bases unmatched to any gene: 2. Germline V lookup: CDR1 SQVTM, CDR2 ANQGSEA. In nucleotides, the CDR3 is TGCAGCGGTCAGGGGGCGAACACCGGGGAGCTGTTTTTT. Translating gives CSGQGANTGELFF.

This clone was detected once. The V call is TRBV19, the J call TRBJ2-1; TRBD2 matches 8 bases. V trimming: 5 bases; J trimming: 7 bases; junction bases outside the gene matches: 13. The germline V gene has CDR1 LNHDA and CDR2 SQIVND (reference sequence). CDR3 length equals 16 residues. CDR3 nucleotide sequence: TGTGCCAGTAGTCCTGCAACTAGCGGCCTTTTTAATGAGCAGTTCTTC. Its translation is CASSPATSGLFNEQFF.

V usage is TRBV10-1 and J usage is TRBJ2-1; no clear D gene. The germline CDR1 and CDR2 sequences are WNHNN and SYGVQD (reference sequence). Trimming left V 4 bases short and J 2 bases short, with 6 bases between. The CDR3 totals 13 residues. CDR3 bases: TGCGCCAGCAGTGTTGGAGCCTACAATGAGCAGTTCTTC. It codes for CASSVGAYNEQFF.

The chain employs TRBV19 and TRBJ1-2, with D hard to call. There are 14 residues in the CDR3. V was shortened by 7 bases and J by 2 bases, with 14 bases between the two germline ends. Germline-derived CDR1 and CDR2 are LNHDA and SQIVND (reference sequence). CDR3 protein: CASTPMAFNYGYTF. DNA for the CDR3: TGTGCCAGTACCCCAATGGCCTTCAACTATGGCTACACCTTC.

The rearrangement uses TRBV4-3 and TRBJ2-5; D unclear. This CDR3 has 12 amino acids. Germline V CDR1 and CDR2: LGHNA, YSLEER. Between the trimmed V and J ends, which lost 0 bases and 5 bases, there was a span of 4 bases. The CDR3 DNA is TGCGCCAGCAGCCAAGATCAGGAGACCCAGTACTTC. Translation gives CASSQDQETQYF.